This TCR beta chain originates from a study of T cells after yellow fever vaccination. TCRdb re-derived calls from the 5' RACE reads in MiXCR, one entry per CDR3 protein. The sample records a few hundred thousand distinct CDR3 sequences, 8.5% to 10% being singletons. V gave up 7 bases and J gave up 4 bases, with 4 bases separating them. This CDR3 contains 10 residues. This clonotype has at least ten counts. This may arise from a read error, as a much more abundant clone is one base away. The sequence came from a man younger than 35 who received the YFV17D yellow fever vaccine. The V gene is TRBV12-3 or TRBV12-4, the J gene TRBJ1-1; D is uncertain. Sequenced material: CD4+ T cells sorted from PBMCs, taken 5 days after the yellow fever booster vaccination. CDR3 sequence reads: CASTGTEAFF. For the CDR3, the DNA is TGTGCCAGCACGGGCACTGAAGCTTTCTTT.